Included here is one T cell receptor beta chain sequence, with context. This clonotype was counted many times. Its binding antigen is unknown. One base away there is no much larger clone; base qualities are not given. This entry comes from a study of T-cell reconstitution after alpha-beta-depleted transplantation in children (dated by TCRdb to the mid-2010s). Concerning the study at large: T-cell immune reconstitution after TCRalphabeta/CD19-depleted allogeneic hematopoietic cell transplantation in children was quantitatively tracked in the study by means of TCR repertoire profiling.

Deletion took 3 bases off V and 0 bases off J, with a span of 9 bases between the germline ends. Sequences SQVTM (CDR1) and ANQGSEA (CDR2) are obtained from the germline V gene. The CDR3 covers 13 residues, taking in both the cysteine and the phenylalanine. The sequence is cut down to CDR3 DNA, 39 bases in frame from base 1. Library preparation employed PCR. Sequencing relied on an Illumina HiSeq 2500. To normalize quantification of the TCRbeta repertoire, the TCR libraries were built with molecular barcoding that relied on unique molecular identifiers. TCRdb redid the processing of the public reads, applying fastp at Q25 and MiXCR, and retained in-frame beta chains. All rows with the same CDR3 protein become a single entry with the most common DNA and genes. Counted in this sample were about 610,000 distinct CDR3 sequences; roughly a tenth of them appeared once. Clones ranked in the top ten supply less than 4.5% of the sample.

The starting material was PBMCs from the stem cell graft donor, obtained from the stem cell graft. The chain is encoded by TRBV29-1 joined to TRBJ2-7; perhaps TRBD2 is the D gene, with 6 bases matching. This TCR was sampled from a human donor who donated a stem cell graft to a child with acute myeloid leukemia. CDR3 region: CSVEGEDSYEQYF. The sequenced DNA: TGCAGCGTTGAGGGGGAGGACTCCTACGAGCAGTACTTC.